This TCR beta chain was retrieved from a study of blood T cells in healthy people across ages. Germline CDR1 and CDR2: MNHEY and SVGAGI. This CDR3 region has 17 residues. Findings of the study overall: When set beside aged donors, long-lived donors presented more naive CD4+ cells and higher diversity. No conclusive comparison of naive versus antigen-experienced cells was possible with unsorted PBMCs.

Isolation recovered at least 7 million PBMCs from every sample. The amount of total RNA extracted per sample was at least 5.5 micrograms. Turning to this clonotype: No antigen is known for it. The junction does not match germline at one end; this may be a read error.

Sample-barcoded 5' priming and a J-beta primer mix drove a second PCR of about 7 to 11 cycles. MiXCR was run by TCRdb on the 5' RACE reads, yielding one entry per CDR3 protein. The table has approximately 1.5 million distinct CDR3 sequences, about 42% seen once. Sequencing was done on a sample of blood. The sequence was obtained from a woman aged 18-29 years in good health. V gene TRBV6-5 combines with J gene TRBJ1-6; perhaps TRBD1 as D (6 bases). CDR3 sequence: CASSYSTGSSYNSPPHF. The CDR3 DNA is TGTGCCAGCAGTTACTCCACAGGGAGCTCCTATAATTCACCCCCCCACTTT.